These 17 T cell receptor beta chains share one sample of origin, sequenced in a study of technical replicates of blood from several donors. Generated by immunoSEQ multiplex PCR, the TCRdb table keeps only in-frame clones and is missing some. This sample carries around 68,000 clones, about 97% of them seen once, and the ten largest clones take roughly 0.25%. Material: T cells isolated from PBMCs. The receptor source for this set is a human donor in good health.

The genes are TRBV18 and TRBJ2-7, with TRBD1 matching over 9 bases. V was clipped by 4 bases and J by 3 bases; unmatched bases: 7. Germline CDR1 reads KGHSH; CDR2 reads LQKENI. CDR3 size: 15 residues. This CDR3 reads CASSLQTGGNYEQYF. As DNA, the CDR3 is TGTGCCAGCTCACTTCAGACAGGGGGAAACTACGAGCAGTACTTC.

The chain links TRBV6-5 to TRBJ2-3; 10 bases fit TRBD2. The CDR3 covers 14 residues. V gave up 5 bases and J gave up 7 bases; unmatched junction bases: 6. Germline V gene sequence: CDR1 MNHEY, CDR2 SVGAGI. For the CDR3, the DNA is TGTGCCAGCAGTCAGCGGGAGGGCCAACATACGCAGTATTTT. Amino acids: CASSQREGQHTQYF.

The rearrangement uses TRBV7-9 and TRBJ2-1; 8 bases agree with TRBD2. The ends lost 0 bases at V and 6 bases at J; junction bases unmatched: 4. Germline-derived CDR1 and CDR2 are SEHNR and FQNEAQ (reference sequence). This CDR3 spans 15 amino acids. CDR3 amino acids: CASSLASGMVNEQFF. The CDR3 nucleotides read TGTGCCAGCAGCTTAGCTAGCGGGATGGTCAATGAGCAGTTCTTC.

V is TRBV29-1 and J is TRBJ1-1, with D possibly being TRBD1 (5 bases). V was pared by 2 bases and J by 3 bases, with 7 bases between. Germline CDR1 is SQVTM and CDR2 is ANQGSEA. The CDR3 has 12 amino acids. CDR3 sequence reads: CSVERGYTEAFF. The DNA for the CDR3 is TGCAGCGTTGAAAGGGGATACACTGAAGCTTTCTTT. The full variable domain, in which reference TRBV29-1 and TRBJ1-1 provide the parts outside the CDR3, is SAVISQKPSRDICQRGTSLTIQCQVDSQVTMMFWYRQQPGQSLTLIATANQGSEATYESGFVIDKFPISRPNLTFSTLTVSNMSPEDSSIYLCSVERGYTEAFFGQGTRLTVV.

The chain links TRBV28 to TRBJ1-1; D is ambiguous. This CDR3 is 14 amino acids long. Germline CDR1 is MDHEN and CDR2 is SYDVKM. The V and J ends lost 3 bases and 1 base respectively, with 9 bases between them. As DNA, the CDR3 is TGTGCCAGCAGTTTGTCCCGGGGGAACACTGAAGCTTTCTTT. Protein sequence: CASSLSRGNTEAFF.

The chain links TRBV27 to TRBJ2-1; 9 nucleotides match TRBD1. Looked up from germline, CDR1 is MNHEY and CDR2 is SMNVEV (reference sequence). The V segment lost 8 bases and the J segment 4 bases; nucleotides outside the gene matches: 12. This CDR3 has 16 amino acids. In DNA form, the CDR3 reads TGTGCCAGCCACGTTACACGGGACAGGGCTTACAATGAGCAGTTCTTC. This sequence encodes CASHVTRDRAYNEQFF.

The V gene is TRBV9, the J gene TRBJ2-7, with 12 bases identical to TRBD2. Looked up from germline, CDR1 is SGDLS and CDR2 is YYNGEE. This CDR3 contains 14 residues. The ends lost 3 bases at V and 4 bases at J; junction bases unmatched: 2. The chain's CDR3 is CASSAGLAGYEQYF. The DNA of the CDR3 is TGTGCCAGCAGCGCTGGACTAGCGGGGTACGAGCAGTACTTC.

The chain combines TRBV4-1 with TRBJ1-5, with D hard to call. Trimming left V 2 bases short and J 4 bases short, with 18 bases between. The CDR3 contains 17 residues. Germline loops: CDR1 MGHRA, CDR2 YSYEKL. This CDR3 is CASSQNAPLGRNQPQHF. CDR3 coding DNA: TGCGCCAGCAGCCAAAATGCCCCCCTCGGGAGGAATCAGCCCCAGCATTTT.

The rearrangement joins TRBV4-1 to TRBJ2-3, with TRBD2 matching 7 bases. This CDR3 spans 16 amino acids. Germline V gene data show CDR1 as MGHRA and CDR2 as YSYEKL. V trimming: 1 base; J trimming: 8 bases; junction bases outside the gene matches: 12. The CDR3 DNA is TGCGCCAGCAGCCAAGCTATGGGGGGAGGGATCGCTACGCAGTATTTT. This codes for CASSQAMGGGIATQYF.

The J gene is TRBJ1-5, the V gene TRBV2; 7 bases align to TRBD1. J was trimmed by 5 bases and V by 2 bases; bases with no gene match: 3. This CDR3 has 14 residues. Germline values: CDR1 SNHLY, CDR2 FYNNEI. DNA for the CDR3: TGTGCCAGCAGTGAAAGGACAGGTGATCAGCCCCAGCATTTT. Translation: CASSERTGDQPQHF.

The rearrangement joins TRBV6-5 to TRBJ1-2, with 9 bases aligning to TRBD1. The CDR3 sequence is 13 residues long. CDR1 and CDR2 (germline): MNHEY, SVGAGI. V lost 5 bases, J lost 8 bases, and 6 bases stayed unmatched. The CDR3 here is CASSPRTGVGYTF. DNA for the CDR3: TGTGCCAGCAGTCCCCGGACAGGGGTAGGCTACACCTTC.

The table lists this clone with a count of one. The chain joins TRBV2 to TRBJ2-5, with D possibly matching TRBD1 (6 bases). Trimming cost V 3 bases and J 2 bases, with 16 bases left between them. The length of the CDR3 is 16 residues. From germline, CDR1 is SNHLY and CDR2 FYNNEI. The CDR3 DNA reads TGTGCCAGCAGTGAGGGTGGCAGGGGACGGCAAGAGACCCAGTACTTC. Amino acids: CASSEGGRGRQETQYF.

This chain links TRBV5-1 with TRBJ2-5; TRBD2 agrees at 13 bases. The CDR3 totals 14 residues. Germline CDR1 is SGHRS and CDR2 is YFSETQ. The J segment lost 8 bases and the V segment lost 2 bases, leaving 3 bases of the junction unmatched. This chain's CDR3 is CASSLGLAGATQYF. CDR3 bases: TGCGCCAGCAGCTTAGGACTAGCGGGAGCAACCCAGTACTTC.

This chain joins TRBV7-6 and TRBJ2-2; 9 positions match TRBD1. Germline trimming cut 3 bases from V and 6 bases from J; bases unmatched to any gene: 5. The V gene's germline CDR1 is SGHVS and CDR2 FNYEAQ. CDR3 length equals 15 residues. CDR3 coding DNA: TGTGCCAGCAGCTTTGGGGGACAGGGATCCGGGGAGCTGTTTTTT. This gives the protein CASSFGGQGSGELFF. The whole variable domain, remainder taken from reference TRBV7-6 and TRBJ2-2, is GAGVSQSPRYKVTKRGQDVALRCDPISGHVSLYWYRQALGQGPEFLTYFNYEAQQDKSGLPNDRFSAERPEGSISTLTIQRTEQRDSAMYRCASSFGGQGSGELFFGEGSRLTVL.

This clone was found once. The V and J genes are TRBV27 and TRBJ1-5, with D hard to call. The CDR3 consists of 15 residues. V lost 2 bases, J lost 6 bases, and 14 bases lay in between. Germline-derived CDR1 and CDR2 are MNHEY and SMNVEV (reference sequence). CDR3 in amino acids: CASSLLGLAGQPQHF. The CDR3 DNA reads as TGTGCCAGCAGTTTACTAGGGCTTGCGGGTCAGCCCCAGCATTTT.

V is TRBV6-5 and J is TRBJ2-7; the match to TRBD1 covers 7 bases. This CDR3 comprises 15 residues. With V trimmed by 6 bases and J by 2 bases, 10 bases remained unmatched. From germline, CDR1 is MNHEY and CDR2 SVGAGI. The CDR3 is CASSLLQGQAYEQYF. The CDR3, as DNA: TGTGCCAGCAGCCTTCTACAGGGGCAGGCCTACGAGCAGTACTTC.

The rearrangement links TRBV29-1 to TRBJ1-2, with TRBD1 as a possible D gene (6 bases). The V gene's germline CDR1 is SQVTM and CDR2 ANQGSEA. Trimming pared 2 bases from V and 4 bases from J, leaving 14 bases between. The CDR3 extends over 14 amino acids. The CDR3 nucleotides read TGCAGCGTTGAATCCAGGGGACCGTCCTATGGCTACACCTTC. Translation gives CSVESRGPSYGYTF.